The clone carrying this T cell receptor (beta chain) was detected ten times or more. Its antigen remains unknown. Drawn at first hyperthyroidism diagnosis, the blood sample preceded any ophthalmopathy symptoms. Germline V gene lookup returns CDR1 PRHDT and CDR2 FYEKMQ (reference sequence). This CDR3 has 16 amino acids. Losses at the gene ends were 4 bases for V and 7 bases for J; bases not matched to a gene: 11. The data stem from a study of T cells in Graves' hyperthyroidism and ophthalmopathy. Across the whole study: Blood was drawn when the patient was first diagnosed and still untreated. Whole-study results and caveats: Most thyroid-expanded clonotypes above 0.001 were also found in blood.

It was RNA transcripts that yielded the amplified TCR beta CDR3 regions. HTBI primers were the set used in a first-round RT-PCR of the TCR CDR3. TCRdb itself ran the multiplex PCR reads through MiXCR, one entry per CDR3 protein. The sample records 300,000 to 450,000 distinct CDR3 sequences, about 13% being singletons. This chain links TRBV13 with TRBJ2-1, with 9 bases that match TRBD2. This TCR derives from a young man with Graves' hyperthyroidism that later progressed to Graves' ophthalmopathy. Sequencing used blood. The CDR3 region has the DNA TGTGCCAGCAGCTACCTCGCTAGCGGGGCACTTAATGAGCAGTTCTTC. This encodes CASSYLASGALNEQFF. Full variable domain (outside the CDR3, taken from reference TRBV13 and TRBJ2-1): AAGVIQSPRHLIKEKRETATLKCYPIPRHDTVYWYQQGPGQDPQFLISFYEKMQSDKGSIPDRFSAQQFSDYHSELNMSSLELGDSALYFCASSYLASGALNEQFFGPGTRLTVL.